The 2 T cell receptor beta chains below all came from one sample that was sequenced in a study of T cell responses to AZD1222 COVID-19 vaccine. Clones were read by immunoSEQ multiplex PCR, and TCRdb kept only the in-frame ones, dropping some. The sample carries about 100,000 clones, 75% to 95% recorded once. This material consisted of peripheral blood, taken 28 days after the second AZD1222 dose. These receptor sequences come from an adult who received the AZD1222 COVID-19 vaccine.

This clone was recorded a few times. V and J are TRBV28 and TRBJ1-6, with D tentatively TRBD1 (6 bases). Germline CDR1 reads MDHEN; CDR2 reads SYDVKM. Between the trimmed V and J ends, which lost 5 bases and 14 bases, there was a span of 16 bases. The CDR3 runs to 13 residues. CDR3 residues: CASSPGQNGALHF. As DNA, the CDR3 is TGTGCCAGCAGTCCAGGACAGAATGGGGCCCTCCACTTT.

A single count supports this clone. The CDR3 sequence is CASSTGQIAYGYTF. CDR3 DNA sequence: TGCGCCAGCAGCACCGGACAGATTGCATATGGCTACACCTTC. The genes are TRBV5-1 and TRBJ1-2; D possibly corresponds to TRBD1 (6 bases). In germline, CDR1 is SGHRS, CDR2 YFSETQ. V shed 4 bases and J shed 5 bases, with 15 bases lying between them. The length of the CDR3 is 14 residues.